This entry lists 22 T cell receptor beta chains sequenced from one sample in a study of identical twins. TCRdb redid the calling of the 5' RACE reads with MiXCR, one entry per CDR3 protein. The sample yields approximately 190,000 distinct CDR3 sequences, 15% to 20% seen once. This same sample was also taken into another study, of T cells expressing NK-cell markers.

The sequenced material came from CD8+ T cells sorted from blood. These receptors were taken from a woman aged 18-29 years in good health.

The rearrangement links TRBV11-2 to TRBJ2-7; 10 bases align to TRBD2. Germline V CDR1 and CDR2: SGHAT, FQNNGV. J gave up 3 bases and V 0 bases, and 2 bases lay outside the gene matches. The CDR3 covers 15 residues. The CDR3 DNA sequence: TGTGCCAGCAGCTTAGATCCTAGCGGGGGCTACGAGCAGTACTTC. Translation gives CASSLDPSGGYEQYF.

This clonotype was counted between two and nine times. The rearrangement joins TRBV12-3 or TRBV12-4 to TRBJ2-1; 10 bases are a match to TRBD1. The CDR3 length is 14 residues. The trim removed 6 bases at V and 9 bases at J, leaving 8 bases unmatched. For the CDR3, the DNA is TGTGCCAGCAGCTCCCCTGGGACAGGGGTTGAGCAGTTCTTC. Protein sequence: CASSSPGTGVEQFF.

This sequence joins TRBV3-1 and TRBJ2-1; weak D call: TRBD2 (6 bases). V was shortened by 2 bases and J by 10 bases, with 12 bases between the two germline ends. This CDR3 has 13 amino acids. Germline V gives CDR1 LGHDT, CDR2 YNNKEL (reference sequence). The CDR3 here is CASSQQRVHEQFF. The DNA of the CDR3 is TGTGCCAGCAGCCAACAGCGGGTCCACGAGCAGTTCTTC.

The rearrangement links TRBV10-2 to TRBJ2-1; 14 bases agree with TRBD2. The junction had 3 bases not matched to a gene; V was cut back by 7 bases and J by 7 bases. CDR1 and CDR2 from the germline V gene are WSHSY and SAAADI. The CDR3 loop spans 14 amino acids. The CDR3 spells CASKTSGGANEQFF. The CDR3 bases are TGCGCCAGCAAGACTAGCGGGGGGGCTAATGAGCAGTTCTTC.

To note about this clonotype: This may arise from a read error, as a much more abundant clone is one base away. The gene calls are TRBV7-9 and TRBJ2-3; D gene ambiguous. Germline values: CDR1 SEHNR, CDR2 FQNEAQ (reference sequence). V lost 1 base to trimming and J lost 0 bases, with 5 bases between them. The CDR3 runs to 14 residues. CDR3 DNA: TGTGCCAGCAGCTTAGAAAGGAGCACAGATACGCAGTATTTT. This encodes CASSLERSTDTQYF.

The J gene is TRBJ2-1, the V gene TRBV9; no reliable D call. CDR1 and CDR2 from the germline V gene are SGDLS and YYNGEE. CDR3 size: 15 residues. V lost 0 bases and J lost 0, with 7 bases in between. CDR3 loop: CASSVEHRSYNEQFF. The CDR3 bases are TGTGCCAGCAGCGTAGAACACCGCTCCTACAATGAGCAGTTCTTC.

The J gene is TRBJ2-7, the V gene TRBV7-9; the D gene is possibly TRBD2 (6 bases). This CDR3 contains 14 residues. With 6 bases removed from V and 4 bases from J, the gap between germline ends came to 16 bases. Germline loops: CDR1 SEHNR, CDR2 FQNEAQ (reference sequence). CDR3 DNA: TGTGCCAGCAGTTCGACTAGAGGGAGGTACGAGCAGTACTTC. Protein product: CASSSTRGRYEQYF.

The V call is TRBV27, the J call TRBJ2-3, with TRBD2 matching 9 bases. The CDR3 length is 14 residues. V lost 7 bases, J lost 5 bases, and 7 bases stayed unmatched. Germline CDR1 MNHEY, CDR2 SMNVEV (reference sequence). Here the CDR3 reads CASTLAGQKDTQYF. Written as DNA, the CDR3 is TGTGCCAGCACACTAGCGGGTCAGAAAGATACGCAGTATTTT.

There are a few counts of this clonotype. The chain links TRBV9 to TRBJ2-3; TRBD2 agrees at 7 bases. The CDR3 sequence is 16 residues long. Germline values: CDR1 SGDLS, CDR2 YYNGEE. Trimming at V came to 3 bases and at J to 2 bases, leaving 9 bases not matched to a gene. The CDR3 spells CASSGLAEEITDTQYF. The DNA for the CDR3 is TGTGCCAGCAGCGGGCTAGCGGAGGAAATCACAGATACGCAGTATTTT.

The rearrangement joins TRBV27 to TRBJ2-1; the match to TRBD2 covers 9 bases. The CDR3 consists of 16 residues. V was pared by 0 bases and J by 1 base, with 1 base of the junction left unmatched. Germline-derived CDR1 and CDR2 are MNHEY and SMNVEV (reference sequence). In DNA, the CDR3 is TGTGCCAGCAGTTTATCCCTAGCGGGGTCCTACAATGAGCAGTTCTTC. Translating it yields CASSLSLAGSYNEQFF.

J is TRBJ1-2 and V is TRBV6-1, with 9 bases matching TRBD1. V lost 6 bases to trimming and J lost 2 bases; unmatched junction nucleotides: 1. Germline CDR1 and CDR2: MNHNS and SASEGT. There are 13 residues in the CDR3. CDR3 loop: CASRGTGNYGYTF. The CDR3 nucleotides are TGTGCCAGCAGAGGGACAGGGAACTATGGCTACACCTTC.

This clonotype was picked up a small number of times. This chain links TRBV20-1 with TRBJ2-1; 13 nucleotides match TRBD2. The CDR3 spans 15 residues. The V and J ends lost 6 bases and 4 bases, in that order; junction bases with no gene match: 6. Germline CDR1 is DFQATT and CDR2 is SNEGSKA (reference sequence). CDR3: CSAPRTSGGYNEQFF. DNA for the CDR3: TGCAGTGCCCCTAGGACTAGCGGGGGATACAATGAGCAGTTCTTC.

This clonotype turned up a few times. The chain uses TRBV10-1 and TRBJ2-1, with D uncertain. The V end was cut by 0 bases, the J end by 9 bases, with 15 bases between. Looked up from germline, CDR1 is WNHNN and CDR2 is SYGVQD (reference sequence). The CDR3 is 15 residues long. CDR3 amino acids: CASSESPGKTGEQFF. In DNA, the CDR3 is TGCGCCAGCAGTGAGTCTCCGGGTAAAACCGGTGAGCAGTTCTTC.

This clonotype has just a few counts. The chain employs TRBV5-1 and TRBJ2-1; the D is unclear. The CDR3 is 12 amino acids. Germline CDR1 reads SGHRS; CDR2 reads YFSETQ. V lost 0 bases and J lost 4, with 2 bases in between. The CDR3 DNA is TGCGCCAGCAGCTTGGTTTACAATGAGCAGTTCTTC. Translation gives CASSLVYNEQFF.

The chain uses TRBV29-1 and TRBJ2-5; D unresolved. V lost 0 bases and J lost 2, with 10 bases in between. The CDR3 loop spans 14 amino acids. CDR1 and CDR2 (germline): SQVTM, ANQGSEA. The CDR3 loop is CSVEETFRQETQYF. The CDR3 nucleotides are TGCAGCGTTGAAGAGACATTCAGACAAGAGACCCAGTACTTC.

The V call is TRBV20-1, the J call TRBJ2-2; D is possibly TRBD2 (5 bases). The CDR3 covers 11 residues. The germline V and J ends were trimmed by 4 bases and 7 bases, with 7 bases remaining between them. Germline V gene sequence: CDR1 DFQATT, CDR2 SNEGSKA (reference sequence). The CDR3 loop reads CSATGGGELFF. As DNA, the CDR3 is TGCAGTGCTACCGGAGGCGGGGAGCTGTTTTTT.

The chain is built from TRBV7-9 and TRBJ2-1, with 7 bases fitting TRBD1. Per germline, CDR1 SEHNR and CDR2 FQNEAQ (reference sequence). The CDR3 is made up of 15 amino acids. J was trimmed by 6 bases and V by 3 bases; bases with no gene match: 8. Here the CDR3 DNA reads TGTGCCAGCAGCTTGGCCCAGGGGGTCTCCAATGAGCAGTTCTTC. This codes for CASSLAQGVSNEQFF.

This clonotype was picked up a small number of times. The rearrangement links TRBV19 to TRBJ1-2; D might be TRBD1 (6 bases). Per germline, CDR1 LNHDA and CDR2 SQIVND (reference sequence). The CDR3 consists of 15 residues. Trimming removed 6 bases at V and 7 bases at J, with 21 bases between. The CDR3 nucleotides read TGTGCCAGTAGCCCTCGGGGGCGCAAATGGCTTGGCTACACCTTC. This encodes CASSPRGRKWLGYTF.

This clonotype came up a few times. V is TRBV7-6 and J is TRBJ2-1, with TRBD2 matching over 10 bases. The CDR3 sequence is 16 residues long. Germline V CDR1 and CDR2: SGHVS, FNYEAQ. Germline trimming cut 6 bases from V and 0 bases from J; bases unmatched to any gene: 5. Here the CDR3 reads CASRRRLAGSYNEQFF. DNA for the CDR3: TGTGCCAGCAGACGCCGACTAGCGGGCTCCTACAATGAGCAGTTCTTC. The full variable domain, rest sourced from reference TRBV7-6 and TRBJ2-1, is GAGVSQSPRYKVTKRGQDVALRCDPISGHVSLYWYRQALGQGPEFLTYFNYEAQQDKSGLPNDRFSAERPEGSISTLTIQRTEQRDSAMYRCASRRRLAGSYNEQFFGPGTRLTVL.

This CDR3 is CSVKREGITGELFF. The CDR3 DNA sequence: TGCAGCGTTAAGCGGGAAGGAATCACCGGGGAGCTGTTTTTT. This rearrangement joins TRBV29-1 to TRBJ2-2, with 7 bases matching TRBD2. Germline CDR1 is SQVTM and CDR2 is ANQGSEA. The J segment lost 4 bases and the V segment lost 5 bases, leaving 7 bases of the junction unmatched. There are 14 residues in the CDR3.

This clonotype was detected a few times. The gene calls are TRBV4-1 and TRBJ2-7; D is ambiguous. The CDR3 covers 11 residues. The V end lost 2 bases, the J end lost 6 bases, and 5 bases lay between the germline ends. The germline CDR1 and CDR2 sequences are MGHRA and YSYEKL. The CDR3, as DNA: TGCGCCAGCAGCCAATCGAGCGAGCAGTACTTC. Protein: CASSQSSEQYF.

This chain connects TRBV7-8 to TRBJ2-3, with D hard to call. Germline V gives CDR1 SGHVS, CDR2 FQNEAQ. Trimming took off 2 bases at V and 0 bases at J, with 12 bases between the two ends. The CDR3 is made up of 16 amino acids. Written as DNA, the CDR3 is TGTGCCAGCAGCTTAAAGGTGTCAGAGAGCACAGATACGCAGTATTTT. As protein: CASSLKVSESTDTQYF.